This TCR beta chain was recorded in a study of cytomegalovirus exposure and HLA in healthy donors. The PCR employed 60 Vbeta primers together with 13 Jbeta primers. Per the original methods: An analysis that came later counted some 85 million unique TCR beta chains, approximately 9.9 million shared. Libraries were prepared by immunoSEQ multiplex PCR; TCRdb keeps only in-frame clonotypes and omits some of them. For V, J and clone size, that table is used; D and trimming come from the DNA. In total, the table holds more than 100,000 clones. Study-wide points: The study put 150 to 200 TCR beta chains on its list as cytomegalovirus-associated.

Details on this clone: Its specificity is not known.

Germline trimming cut 2 bases from V and 3 bases from J; bases unmatched to any gene: 8. The CDR3 runs to 18 residues. Germline assignment: CDR1 SGHTA and CDR2 FQGNSA. This chain connects TRBV7-2 to TRBJ2-1, with 12 positions matching TRBD2. The receptor comes from a middle-aged woman in good health and CMV-seronegative. Sequenced material: PBMCs. The CDR3 coding sequence is TGTGCCAGCAGCTTATATGCTAGCGGGGGGGTGAGCTACAATGAGCAGTTCTTC. Protein sequence: CASSLYASGGVSYNEQFF.